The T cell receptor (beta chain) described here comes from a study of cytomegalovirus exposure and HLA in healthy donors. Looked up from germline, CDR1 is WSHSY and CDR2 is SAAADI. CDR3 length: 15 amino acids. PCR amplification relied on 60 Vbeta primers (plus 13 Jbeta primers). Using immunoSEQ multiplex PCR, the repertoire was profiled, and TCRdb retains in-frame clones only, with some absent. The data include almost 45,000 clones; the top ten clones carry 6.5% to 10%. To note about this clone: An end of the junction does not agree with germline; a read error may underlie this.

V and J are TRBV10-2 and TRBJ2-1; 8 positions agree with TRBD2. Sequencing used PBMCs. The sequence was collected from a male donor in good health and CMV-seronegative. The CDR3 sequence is CASRGSGSSDNEQFF. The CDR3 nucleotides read TGCGCCAGCAGGGGGAGCGGGAGCTCCGACAATGAGCAGTTCTTC.